This passage covers 5 T cell receptor beta chains from one sample sequenced in a study of blood T cell repertoires in COVID-19. TCRdb's table, derived via immunoSEQ multiplex PCR, lists solely in-frame clones and lacks some. This table holds 70,000 to 85,000 clones, around 80% found once. The sequenced sample consisted of peripheral blood. The origin of the receptors is a man older than 75 with active or convalescent COVID-19.

This clone was detected a few times. The chain carries TRBV7-2 and TRBJ2-7; 9 nucleotides line up with TRBD2. CDR3 size: 14 residues. With V trimmed by 3 bases and J by 4 bases, 4 bases remained unmatched. Germline lookup yields CDR1 SGHTA and CDR2 FQGNSA. CDR3 sequence reads: CASSFGTSWYEQYF. The DNA of the CDR3 is TGTGCCAGCAGCTTCGGGACTAGCTGGTACGAGCAGTACTTC.

This chain links TRBV27 with TRBJ2-2, with 7 bases matching TRBD1. This CDR3 region has 17 residues. Germline lookup yields CDR1 MNHEY and CDR2 SMNVEV (reference sequence). The J segment lost 7 bases and the V segment lost 1 base, leaving 12 bases of the junction unmatched. Here the CDR3 reads CASSLFRRQGDFGELFF. DNA for the CDR3: TGTGCCAGCAGTTTATTTAGGCGGCAGGGGGATTTCGGGGAGCTGTTTTTT.

The chain joins TRBV6-6 to TRBJ1-6; 9 nucleotides align to TRBD1. This CDR3 spans 14 amino acids. The V and J ends lost 8 bases and 6 bases, in that order; junction bases with no gene match: 5. The germline gives CDR1 MNHNY, CDR2 SVGAGI (reference sequence). CDR3 DNA sequence: TGTGCCAGCCGTCGGGACAGGGCTAATTCACCCCTCCACTTT. This sequence encodes CASRRDRANSPLHF.

The V and J genes are TRBV3-1 (or the pseudogene TRBV3-2) and TRBJ1-1; D gene uncertain. CDR3 length: 14 amino acids. CDR1 is LGHDT and CDR2 is YNNKEL in the germline V gene (reference sequence). The V and J ends lost 1 base and 11 bases respectively, with 17 bases between them. The CDR3 sequence: CASSQGADPLSAFF. Here the CDR3 DNA reads TGTGCCAGCAGCCAAGGAGCTGATCCCCTGAGTGCTTTCTTT.

This clone was found a few times. This rearrangement joins TRBV19 to TRBJ1-2; D gene ambiguous. CDR3 length: 13 residues. The V and J ends lost 6 bases and 5 bases respectively, with 13 bases between them. CDR1 is LNHDA, CDR2 SQIVND, per germline (reference sequence). In DNA, the CDR3 is TGTGCCAGTAGCCAGATAAGTCCTTATGGCTACACCTTC. Translating gives CASSQISPYGYTF.